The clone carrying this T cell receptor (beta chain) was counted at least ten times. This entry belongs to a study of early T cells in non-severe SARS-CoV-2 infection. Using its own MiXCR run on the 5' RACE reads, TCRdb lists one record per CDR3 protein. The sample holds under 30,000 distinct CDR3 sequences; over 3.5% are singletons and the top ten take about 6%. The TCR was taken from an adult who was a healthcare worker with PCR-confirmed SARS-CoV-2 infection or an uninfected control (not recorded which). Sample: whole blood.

The CDR3 sequence: CASSRSSGTIDEQFF. The CDR3 bases are TGTGCCAGCTCACGCTCTAGCGGCACTATCGATGAGCAGTTCTTC. V is TRBV18 and J is TRBJ2-1; 7 bases are a match to TRBD2. CDR1 and CDR2 (germline): KGHSH, LQKENI. The CDR3 covers 15 residues. Trimming at V came to 4 bases and at J to 8 bases, leaving 11 bases not matched to a gene.